A selection of T cell receptor beta chains follows, all from one sample in a study of T-cell memory formation after mild COVID-19. TCRdb passed the 5' RACE reads through MiXCR, listing each CDR3 protein once. The table shows a few hundred thousand distinct CDR3 sequences, with less than 25% occurring only once. Input material: PBMCs or a T cell subset sorted from them (not recorded which). These receptors were taken from an adult woman who had mild COVID-19 (a few samples of this study predate the infection). Cell type and time point are not known. The CDR3 runs from the conserved cysteine through the conserved F or W. D genes are given only for firm matches. Where a row states a size, it is once, few, many or the class of an expanded clone; other rows omit it.

TRBJ1-1,TRBV12-3/TRBV12-4,.,.,TGTGCCAGCAGTTTGGAGGGGGGAAGGAGCACTGAAGCTTTCTTT,CASSLEGGRSTEAFF
TRBJ1-1,TRBV5-8,.,.,TGTGCCAACCTGGACCGACTTTCCCCTGAAGCTTTCTTT,CANLDRLSPEAFF
TRBJ1-2,TRBV6-6,.,few,TGTGCCAGCAGTTACGGACAGAGCCTGGGGGGCTACACCTTC,CASSYGQSLGGYTF
TRBJ2-3,TRBV12-3/TRBV12-4,.,.,TGTGCCACCGGGGGCATACCCACAGATACGCAGTATTTT,CATGGIPTDTQYF
TRBJ2-2,TRBV29-1,TRBD2,.,TGCAGCGTTGAAAGCGGGAGGGCCGGAACGAACACCGGGGAGCTGTTTTTT,CSVESGRAGTNTGELFF
TRBJ2-3,TRBV7-8,TRBD1,few,TGTGCCAGCAGCTTAGGACAGGGCAGGGGCACAGATACGCAGTATTTT,CASSLGQGRGTDTQYF
TRBJ2-1,TRBV7-2,.,.,TGTGCCAGCAGCTTAGTTGGAGCAGTGGGTCAACAGCAGTTCTTC,CASSLVGAVGQQQFF
TRBJ1-2,TRBV29-1,TRBD1,.,TGCAGCGGCCTTCTCACAGGGGGGATTGGCTACACCTTC,CSGLLTGGIGYTF
TRBJ2-4,TRBV15,.,.,TGTGCCACCAGCAAAGAGGGACAAATGGACATTCAGTACTTC,CATSKEGQMDIQYF
TRBJ1-5,TRBV5-6,TRBD1,few,TGTGCCAGCAGCTCGGTCGGGACAGGGTTTCGGGCGAGCAATCAGCCCCAGCATTTT,CASSSVGTGFRASNQPQHF
TRBJ2-7,TRBV29-1,.,.,TGCAGCGTTGACTTTGGGTCCCACGAGCAGTACTTC,CSVDFGSHEQYF
TRBJ2-2,TRBV7-3,TRBD2,.,TGTGCCAGCAGCTTATGGGCGGGAGAAGGGACCGGGGAGCTGTTTTTT,CASSLWAGEGTGELFF
TRBJ1-1,TRBV5-1,.,few,TGCGCCAGCACTACGGAATTTGACAGTCTTTACACTGAAGCTTTCTTT,CASTTEFDSLYTEAFF
TRBJ2-3,TRBV20-1,.,few,TGCAGTGCTAGTAGTCCAGATACGCAGTATTTT,CSASSPDTQYF
TRBJ1-2,TRBV18,TRBD1,.,TGTGCCAGCTCACCAAACCAGGGGGCGGAAGACTATGGCTACACCTTC,CASSPNQGAEDYGYTF
TRBJ2-1,TRBV5-1,.,few,TGCGCCAGCAGCACGGGACTCCCGAGCTCCTACAATGAGCAGTTCTTC,CASSTGLPSSYNEQFF